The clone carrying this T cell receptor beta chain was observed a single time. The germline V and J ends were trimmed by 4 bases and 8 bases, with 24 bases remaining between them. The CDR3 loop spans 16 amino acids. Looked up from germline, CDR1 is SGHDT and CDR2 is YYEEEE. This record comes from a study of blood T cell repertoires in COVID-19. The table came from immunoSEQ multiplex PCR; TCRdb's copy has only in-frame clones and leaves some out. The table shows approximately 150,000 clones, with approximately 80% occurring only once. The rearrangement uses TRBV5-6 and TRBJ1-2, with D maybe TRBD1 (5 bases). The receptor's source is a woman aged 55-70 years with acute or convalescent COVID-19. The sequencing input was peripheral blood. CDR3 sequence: CASSPPPDQGFWGYTF. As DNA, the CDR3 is TGTGCCAGCAGCCCACCCCCCGACCAGGGCTTTTGGGGCTACACCTTC.